The 9 T cell receptor beta chains below were found in one sample sequenced in a study of T cells in Graves' hyperthyroidism and ophthalmopathy. TCR beta CDR3 regions were amplified from RNA. Primed by the HTBI set, a first-round RT-PCR was run on the TCR CDR3. TCRdb itself ran the multiplex PCR reads through MiXCR, one entry per CDR3 protein. This sample has around 690,000 distinct CDR3 sequences, with approximately 15% found just once. The sequencing sample was made of blood. The origin of the receptors is a man aged 50 to 59 with Graves' hyperthyroidism.

This clonotype was detected ten times or more. This may be a read error, as it is one base from a much larger clone. V usage is TRBV5-1 and J usage is TRBJ2-7; 11 nucleotides match TRBD1. The germline V gene encodes CDR1 SGHRS and CDR2 YFSETQ. This CDR3 contains 14 residues. As DNA, the CDR3 is TGTGCCAGCAGTACGGGACAGGGGGCCTACGAGCAGTACTTC. Protein product: CASSTGQGAYEQYF.

In its sample, this clonotype was seen many times. The V call is TRBV2, the J call TRBJ2-1, with 12 bases aligning to TRBD2. Germline V gives CDR1 SNHLY, CDR2 FYNNEI. With 8 bases clipped from V and 5 bases from J, the junction kept 19 bases outside the gene matches. This CDR3 region has 19 residues. CDR3 sequence: CASGNGRFLAGGPHNEQFF. DNA of the CDR3: TGTGCCAGCGGGAACGGAAGATTTCTAGCGGGAGGGCCTCACAATGAGCAGTTCTTC.

This clonotype was recorded at least ten times. The rearrangement links TRBV2 to TRBJ2-1, with 12 bases lining up with TRBD2. The V gene end was trimmed by 0 bases and the J gene end by 9 bases; junction bases not matched to a gene: 12. The germline V gene encodes CDR1 SNHLY and CDR2 FYNNEI. This CDR3 has 18 residues. The CDR3 nucleotides read TGTGCCAGCAGTGAAGCGCCTCTAGAACTAGCGGGAGGAATTGAGCAGTTCTTC. It translates to CASSEAPLELAGGIEQFF.

Points on this clonotype: This may be a read error: a much more frequent sequence differs by one nucleotide. J is TRBJ2-7 and V is TRBV27, with D hard to call. The CDR3 sequence is 15 residues long. Germline-derived CDR1 and CDR2 are MNHEY and SMNVEV (reference sequence). Between the trimmed V and J ends, which lost 5 bases and 3 bases, there was a span of 17 bases. Here the CDR3 reads CASSPNPENYYEQYF. CDR3 sequence (DNA): TGTGCCAGCAGTCCCAATCCAGAGAACTACTACGAGCAGTACTTC.

Ten or more counts support this clonotype. The chain couples TRBV30 to TRBJ2-1; D may be TRBD1 (5 bases). Per the germline V gene, CDR1 is GTSNPN and CDR2 is SVGIG (reference sequence). The germline V and J ends were trimmed by 1 base and 5 bases, with 9 bases remaining between them. This CDR3 is built from 13 residues. Here the CDR3 reads CAWSATGNNEQFF. CDR3 sequence (DNA): TGTGCCTGGAGTGCCACAGGTAACAATGAGCAGTTCTTC.

This clonotype was counted many times. J is TRBJ1-2 and V is TRBV20-1, with D possibly TRBD1 on 6 matching bases. The CDR3 has 17 amino acids. The germline V and J ends were trimmed by 5 bases and 1 base, with 23 bases remaining between them. Germline V gene lookup returns CDR1 DFQATT and CDR2 SNEGSKA (reference sequence). CDR3 sequence reads: CSASMGGAQGRNYGYTF. CDR3 nucleotide sequence: TGCAGTGCTTCCATGGGGGGGGCCCAAGGCCGTAACTATGGCTACACCTTC.

The chain employs TRBV3-1 and TRBJ1-6; D may be TRBD1 (5 bases). The length of the CDR3 is 15 residues. Germline V CDR1 and CDR2: LGHDT, YNNKEL (reference sequence). The germline V and J ends were trimmed by 1 base and 6 bases, with 10 bases remaining between them. CDR3 amino acids: CASSQVGGGNSPLHF. CDR3 DNA sequence: TGTGCCAGCAGCCAAGTCGGGGGTGGTAATTCACCCCTCCACTTT.

This clonotype has at least ten counts. The chain recombines TRBV7-9 with TRBJ2-1; possible D gene TRBD2, 6 bases. Between the trimmed V and J ends, which lost 5 bases and 8 bases, there was a span of 22 bases. Looked up from germline, CDR1 is SEHNR and CDR2 is FQNEAQ (reference sequence). The CDR3 runs 16 residues. This CDR3 is CASSQVTSPLSHEQFF. DNA of the CDR3: TGTGCCAGCAGCCAAGTCACTAGCCCATTATCCCATGAGCAGTTCTTC.

V gene TRBV7-9 combines with J gene TRBJ1-6; D is possibly TRBD1 (6 bases). V lost 4 bases and J 7 bases, leaving 26 bases between the germline ends. CDR1 SEHNR and CDR2 FQNEAQ come from the germline V gene (reference sequence). This CDR3 region has 19 residues. The DNA for the CDR3 is TGTGCCAGCAGCTCTACCATCGGGACAACCTCCTTCCACAATTCACCCCTCCACTTT. It codes for CASSSTIGTTSFHNSPLHF.